This T cell receptor beta chain originates from a study of blood T cell repertoires in COVID-19. On the study more broadly: The United States, Italy and Spain supplied acute and convalescent COVID-19 samples. The analysed material was cDNA or gDNA that came from T cells, B-cell-depleted T cells, or PBMCs.

This CDR3 is 14 amino acids long. Germline CDR1 and CDR2: MDHEN and SYDVKM. V shed 10 bases, J shed 4 bases, and the junction held 10 bases outside the gene matches. Study processing details: How many nucleated cells were present was estimated from reference gene primer amplification. This table comes from immunoSEQ multiplex PCR, and its TCRdb copy is limited to in-frame clones, with some not included. V, J and clone size were drawn from that table, and D and trimming were deduced from the DNA. The table shows 90,000 to 130,000 clones, with under 75% occurring only once. The chain carries TRBV28 and TRBJ1-3; 7 bases are a match to TRBD1. What was sequenced was peripheral blood. The receptor comes from a woman aged 60-70 years with acute or convalescent COVID-19. CDR3 sequence: CATSGRGPGNTIYF. The CDR3 DNA reads TGTGCCACCTCCGGAAGGGGGCCAGGAAACACCATATATTTT.